This T cell receptor (beta chain) originates from a study of shared clonotypes between healthy human individuals. The germline V gene has CDR1 WNHNN and CDR2 SYGVQD (reference sequence). Trimming removed 10 bases from V and 2 bases from J; junction bases left unmatched: 12. The CDR3 spans 16 residues. TCRdb's table, derived via immunoSEQ multiplex PCR, lists solely in-frame clones and lacks some. Of 850,000 to 1,200,000 clones in the sample, approximately 72% were seen once. The rearrangement uses TRBV10-1 and TRBJ1-5; the match to TRBD1 covers 9 bases. Material for sequencing was memory CD4+ T cells sorted from blood. Specified subset: CD45RA-negative fraction. This TCR came from a man aged 18-30 years in good health. The DNA of the CDR3 is TGCGCCAAAAGAACCGGGACAGGGATGGGCAATCAGCCCCAGCATTTT. This gives the protein CAKRTGTGMGNQPQHF.